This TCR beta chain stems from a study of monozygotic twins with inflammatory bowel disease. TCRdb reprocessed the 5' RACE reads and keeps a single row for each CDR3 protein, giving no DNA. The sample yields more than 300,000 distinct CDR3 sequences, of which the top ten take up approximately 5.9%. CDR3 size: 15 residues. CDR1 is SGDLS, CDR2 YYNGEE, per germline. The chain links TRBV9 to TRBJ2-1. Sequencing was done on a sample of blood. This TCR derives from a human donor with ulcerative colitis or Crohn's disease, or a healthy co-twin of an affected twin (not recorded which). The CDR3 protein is CASSGYRGSYNEQFF.